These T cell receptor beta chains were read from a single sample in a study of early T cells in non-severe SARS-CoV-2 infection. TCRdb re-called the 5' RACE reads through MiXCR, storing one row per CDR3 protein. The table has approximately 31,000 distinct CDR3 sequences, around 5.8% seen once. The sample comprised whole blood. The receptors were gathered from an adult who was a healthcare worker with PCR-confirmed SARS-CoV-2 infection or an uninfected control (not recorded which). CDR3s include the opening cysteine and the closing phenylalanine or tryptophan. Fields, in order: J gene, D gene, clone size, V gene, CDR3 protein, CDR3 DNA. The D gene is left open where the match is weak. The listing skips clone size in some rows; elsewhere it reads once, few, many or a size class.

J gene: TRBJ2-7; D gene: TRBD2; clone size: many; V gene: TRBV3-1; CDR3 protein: CASSQGRLAGPYEQYF; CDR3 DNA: TGTGCCAGCAGCCAGGGCAGACTAGCGGGGCCCTACGAGCAGTACTTC
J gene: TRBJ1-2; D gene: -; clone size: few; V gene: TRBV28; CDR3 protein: CASRGSTRVGYTF; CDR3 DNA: TGTGCCAGCAGGGGCTCCACGCGAGTGGGCTACACCTTC
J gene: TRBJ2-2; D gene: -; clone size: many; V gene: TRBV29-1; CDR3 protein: CSVARDSGRELFF; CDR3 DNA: TGCAGCGTTGCGCGGGACTCCGGAAGGGAGCTGTTTTTT
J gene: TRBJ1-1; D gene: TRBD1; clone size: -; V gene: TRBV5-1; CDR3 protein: CASSLEGARYTEAFF; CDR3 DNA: TGCGCCAGCAGCTTGGAGGGGGCCAGGTACACTGAAGCTTTCTTT
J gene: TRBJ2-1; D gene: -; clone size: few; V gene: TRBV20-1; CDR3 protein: CSPGASSYNEQFF; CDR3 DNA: TGCAGTCCCGGGGCAAGCTCCTACAATGAGCAGTTCTTC
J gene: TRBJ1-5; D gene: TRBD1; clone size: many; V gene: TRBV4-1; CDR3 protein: CASSQGDRGNQPQHF; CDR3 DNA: TGCGCCAGCAGCCAAGGGGACAGGGGCAATCAGCCCCAGCATTTT
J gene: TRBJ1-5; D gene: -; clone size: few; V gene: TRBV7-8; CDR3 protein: CASKEINSNQPQHF; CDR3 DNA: TGTGCCAGCAAGGAGATTAATAGCAATCAGCCCCAGCATTTT
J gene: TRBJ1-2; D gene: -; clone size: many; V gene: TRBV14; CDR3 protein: CASSQGMFGYTF; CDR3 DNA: TGTGCCAGCAGCCAAGGCATGTTTGGCTACACCTTC
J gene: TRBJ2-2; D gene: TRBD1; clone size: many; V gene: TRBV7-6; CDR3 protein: CASSRRQPGQGNTGELFF; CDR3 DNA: TGTGCCAGCAGTCGACGCCAGCCGGGACAGGGCAACACCGGGGAGCTGTTTTTT
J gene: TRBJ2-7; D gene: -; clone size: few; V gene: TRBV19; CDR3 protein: CASSKPTGTLYEQYF; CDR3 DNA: TGTGCCAGTAGTAAACCGACAGGTACACTCTACGAGCAGTACTTC
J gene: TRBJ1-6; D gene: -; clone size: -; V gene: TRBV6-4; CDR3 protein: CASSLNSDNSPLHF; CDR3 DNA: TGTGCCAGCAGCTTGAATTCAGATAATTCACCCCTCCACTTT
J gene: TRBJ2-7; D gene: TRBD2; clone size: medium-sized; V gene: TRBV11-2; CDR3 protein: CASSGEGASSYEQYF; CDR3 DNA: TGTGCCAGCAGCGGGGAGGGCGCCAGCTCCTACGAGCAGTACTTC
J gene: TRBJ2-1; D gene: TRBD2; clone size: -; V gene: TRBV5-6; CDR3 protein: CASSFPSGSYNEQFF; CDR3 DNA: TGTGCCAGCAGCTTCCCTAGCGGGTCGTACAATGAGCAGTTCTTC
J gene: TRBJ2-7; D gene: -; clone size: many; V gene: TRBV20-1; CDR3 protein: CSARRAPVYEQYF; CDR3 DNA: TGCAGTGCTAGAAGGGCTCCAGTCTACGAGCAGTACTTC
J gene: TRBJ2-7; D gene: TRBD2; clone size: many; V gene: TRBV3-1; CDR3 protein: CASSQGVTSGSSTYF; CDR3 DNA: TGTGCCAGCAGCCAAGGCGTAACTAGCGGGAGTTCCACATACTTC
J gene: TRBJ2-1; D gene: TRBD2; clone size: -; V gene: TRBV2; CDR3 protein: CASSPTSLSYNEQFF; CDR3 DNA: TGTGCCAGCAGCCCGACTAGCCTTTCGTATAATGAGCAGTTCTTC
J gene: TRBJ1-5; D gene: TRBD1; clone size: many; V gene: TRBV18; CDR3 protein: CASSDREWSNQPQHF; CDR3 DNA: TGTGCCAGCTCCGACAGGGAGTGGAGCAATCAGCCCCAGCATTTT
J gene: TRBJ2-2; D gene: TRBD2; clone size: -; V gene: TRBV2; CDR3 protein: CASSTLAGRSGELFF; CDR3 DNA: TGTGCCAGCAGTACACTAGCGGGGAGATCCGGGGAGCTGTTTTTT
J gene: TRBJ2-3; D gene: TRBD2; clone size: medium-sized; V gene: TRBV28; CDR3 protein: CASSLLGRETTDTQYF; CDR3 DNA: TGTGCCAGCAGTTTACTGGGGCGGGAGACCACAGATACGCAGTATTTT
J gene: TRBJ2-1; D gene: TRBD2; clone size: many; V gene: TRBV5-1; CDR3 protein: CASSREGPNEQFF; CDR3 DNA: TGCGCCAGCAGCCGGGAGGGCCCCAATGAGCAGTTCTTC
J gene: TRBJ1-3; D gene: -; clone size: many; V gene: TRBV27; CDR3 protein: CASSEDFSENTIYF; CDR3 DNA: TGTGCCAGCAGTGAGGATTTCTCTGAAAACACCATATATTTT
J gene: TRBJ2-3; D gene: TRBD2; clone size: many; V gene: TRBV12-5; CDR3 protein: CASGLTPTGTSGGITDTQYF; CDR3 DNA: TGTGCTAGTGGTTTGACCCCAACCGGGACTAGCGGGGGTATCACAGATACGCAGTATTTT
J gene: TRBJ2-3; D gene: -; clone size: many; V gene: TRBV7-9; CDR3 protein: CASRSTDTQYF; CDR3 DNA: TGTGCCAGCAGGAGCACAGATACGCAGTATTTT
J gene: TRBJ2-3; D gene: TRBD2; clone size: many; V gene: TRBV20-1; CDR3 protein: CSARDLREGSTDTLYF; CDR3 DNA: TGCAGTGCTAGAGATTTGCGGGAGGGAAGCACAGATACGCTGTATTTT
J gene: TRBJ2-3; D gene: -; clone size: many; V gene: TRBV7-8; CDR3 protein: CASSLVPRGTDTQYF; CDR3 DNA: TGTGCCAGCAGCTTAGTTCCACGGGGCACAGATACGCAGTATTTT
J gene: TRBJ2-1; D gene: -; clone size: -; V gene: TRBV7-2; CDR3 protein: CASSLAYVGGGYNEQFF; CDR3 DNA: TGTGCCAGCAGCTTAGCGTACGTGGGAGGGGGATACAATGAGCAGTTCTTC
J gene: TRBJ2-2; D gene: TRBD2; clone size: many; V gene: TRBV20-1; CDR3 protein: CSARDRLAGDTGELFF; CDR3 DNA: TGCAGTGCTAGAGATCGACTAGCGGGGGACACCGGGGAGCTGTTTTTT
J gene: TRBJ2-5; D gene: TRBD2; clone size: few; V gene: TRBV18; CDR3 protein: CASSPPTGGLSETQYF; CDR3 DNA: TGTGCCAGCTCACCACCGACGGGAGGGCTCTCAGAGACCCAGTACTTC
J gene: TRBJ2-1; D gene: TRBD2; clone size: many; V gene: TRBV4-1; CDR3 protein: CASSQDRVRLAGGNEQFF; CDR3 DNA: TGCGCCAGCAGCCAAGATAGGGTGCGGCTAGCGGGAGGGAATGAGCAGTTCTTC
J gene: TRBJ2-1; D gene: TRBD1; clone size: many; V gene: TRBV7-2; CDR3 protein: CASSVGQGADEQFF; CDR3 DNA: TGTGCCAGCAGCGTGGGACAGGGGGCTGATGAGCAGTTCTTC
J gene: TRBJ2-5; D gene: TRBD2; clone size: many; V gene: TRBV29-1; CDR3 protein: CSARLAETQYF; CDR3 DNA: TGCAGCGCCAGACTAGCAGAGACCCAGTACTTC
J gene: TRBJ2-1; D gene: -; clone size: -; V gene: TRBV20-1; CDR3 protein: CSAPPQGPYNEQFF; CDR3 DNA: TGCAGTGCTCCGCCGCAGGGCCCCTACAATGAGCAGTTCTTC
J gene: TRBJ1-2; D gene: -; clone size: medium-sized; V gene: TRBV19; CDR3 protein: CASRDNYGYTF; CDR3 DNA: TGTGCGTCCCGAGATAACTATGGCTACACCTTC
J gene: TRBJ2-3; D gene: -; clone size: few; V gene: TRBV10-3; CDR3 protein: CAISATPDTQYF; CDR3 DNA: TGTGCCATCAGCGCGACCCCGGATACGCAGTATTTT
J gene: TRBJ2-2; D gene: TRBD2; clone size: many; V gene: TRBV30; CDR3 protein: CAWNSGRGRTGELFF; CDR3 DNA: TGTGCCTGGAATAGCGGGAGGGGGAGAACCGGGGAGCTGTTTTTT
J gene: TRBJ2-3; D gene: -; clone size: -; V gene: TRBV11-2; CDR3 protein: CASSLYRAPVPYF; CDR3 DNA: TGTGCCAGCAGCTTATACCGGGCCCCAGTCCCGTATTTT
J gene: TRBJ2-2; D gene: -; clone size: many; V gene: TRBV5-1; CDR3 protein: CASSPEGLLTGELFF; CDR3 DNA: TGCGCCAGCAGCCCGGAGGGACTTCTCACCGGGGAGCTGTTTTTT
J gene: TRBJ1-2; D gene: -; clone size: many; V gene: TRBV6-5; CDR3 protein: CASSYSKGGAYPPSGYTF; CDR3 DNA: TGTGCCAGCAGTTATTCGAAGGGCGGGGCATACCCCCCTAGTGGCTACACCTTC
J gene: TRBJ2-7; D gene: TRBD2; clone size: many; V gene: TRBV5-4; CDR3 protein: CASSLVGGEEDEQYF; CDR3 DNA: TGTGCCAGCAGCTTGGTGGGAGGGGAGGAGGACGAGCAGTACTTC
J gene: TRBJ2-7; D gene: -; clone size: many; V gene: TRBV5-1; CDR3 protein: CASSPAGRGDYEQYF; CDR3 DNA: TGCGCCAGCAGCCCGGCCGGCAGAGGTGACTACGAGCAGTACTTC
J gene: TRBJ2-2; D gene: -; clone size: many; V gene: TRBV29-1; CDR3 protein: CSIGQLNTGELFF; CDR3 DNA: TGCAGCATAGGACAGCTTAACACCGGGGAGCTGTTTTTT
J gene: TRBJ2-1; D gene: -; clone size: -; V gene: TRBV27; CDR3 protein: CASSLLTLTRLHNEQFF; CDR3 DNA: TGTGCCAGCAGTTTATTAACTCTGACGAGACTCCACAATGAGCAGTTCTTC
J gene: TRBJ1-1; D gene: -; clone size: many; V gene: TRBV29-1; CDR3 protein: CSADTEAFF; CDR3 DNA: TGCAGCGCAGACACTGAAGCTTTCTTT
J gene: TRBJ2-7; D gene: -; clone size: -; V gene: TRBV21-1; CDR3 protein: CASSKGRPPTEQYF; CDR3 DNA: TGTGCCAGCAGCAAAGGGAGGCCACCAACCGAGCAGTACTTC
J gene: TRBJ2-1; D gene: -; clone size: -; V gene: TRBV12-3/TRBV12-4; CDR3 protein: CASRGDPHNEQFF; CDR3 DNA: TGTGCCAGCAGGGGGGACCCTCACAATGAGCAGTTCTTC
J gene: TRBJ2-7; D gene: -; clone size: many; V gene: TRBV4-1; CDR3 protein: CASRTKEASKYEQYF; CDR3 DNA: TGCGCCAGCAGAACTAAGGAAGCGTCAAAATACGAGCAGTACTTC
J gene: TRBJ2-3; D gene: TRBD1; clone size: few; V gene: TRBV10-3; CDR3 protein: CATSGTGEPDTQYF; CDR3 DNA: TGTGCCACCTCCGGGACAGGGGAACCGGATACGCAGTATTTT
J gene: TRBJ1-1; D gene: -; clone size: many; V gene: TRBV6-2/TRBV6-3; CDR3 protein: CASSSRVNTEAFF; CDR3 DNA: TGTGCCAGCAGCTCCAGAGTGAACACTGAAGCTTTCTTT
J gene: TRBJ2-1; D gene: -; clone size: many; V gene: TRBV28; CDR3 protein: CASSLSVGGGEQFF; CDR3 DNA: TGTGCCAGCAGTTTAAGTGTCGGGGGTGGTGAGCAGTTCTTC
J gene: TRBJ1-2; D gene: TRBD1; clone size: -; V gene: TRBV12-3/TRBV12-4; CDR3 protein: CASSYPGLGQGEGNYGYTF; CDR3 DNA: TGTGCCAGCAGTTACCCGGGACTGGGACAGGGTGAAGGGAACTATGGCTACACCTTC
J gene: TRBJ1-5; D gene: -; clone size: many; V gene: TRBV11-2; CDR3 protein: CASSQHVGPLNQPQHF; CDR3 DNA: TGTGCCAGCAGCCAACATGTCGGACCCCTCAATCAGCCCCAGCATTTT
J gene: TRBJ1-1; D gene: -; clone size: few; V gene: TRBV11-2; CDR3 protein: CASSHAVNTEAFF; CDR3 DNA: TGTGCCAGCTCACACGCTGTGAACACTGAAGCTTTCTTT
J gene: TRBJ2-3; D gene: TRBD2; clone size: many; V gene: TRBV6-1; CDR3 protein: CASGTGGGGDTQYF; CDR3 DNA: TGTGCCAGCGGGACGGGAGGGGGAGGAGATACGCAGTATTTT
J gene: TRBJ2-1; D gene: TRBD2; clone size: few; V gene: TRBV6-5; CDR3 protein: CASGLGARPHNEQFF; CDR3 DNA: TGTGCCAGCGGACTAGGCGCTCGACCGCACAATGAGCAGTTCTTC
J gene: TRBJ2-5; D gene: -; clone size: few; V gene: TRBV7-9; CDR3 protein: CASISVGYQETQYF; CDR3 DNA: TGTGCCAGCATCTCGGTGGGGTACCAAGAGACCCAGTACTTC
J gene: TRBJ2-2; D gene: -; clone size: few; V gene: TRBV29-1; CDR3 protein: CSVAVLSGELFF; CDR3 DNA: TGCAGCGTTGCGGTTTTGAGCGGGGAGCTGTTTTTT
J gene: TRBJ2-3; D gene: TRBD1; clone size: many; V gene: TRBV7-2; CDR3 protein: CASSPWTGGGTDTQYF; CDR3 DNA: TGTGCCAGCAGCCCTTGGACAGGGGGCGGCACAGATACGCAGTATTTT